This TCR beta chain was documented in a study of T cell repertoires in cytomegalovirus infection. Across the whole study: Public TCR beta signatures marked donors with CMV infection and the matching HLA.

The V end was cut by 6 bases, the J end by 6 bases, with 11 bases between. The CDR3 totals 12 residues. As concerns this clonotype: Its antigen remains unknown.

Study findings and constraints: The cumulative frequency of public TCR beta families identified carriers of CMV plus the relevant HLA. HLA-C-restricted CMV-specific TCR beta clonotypes were dominant in the ex vivo response.

Each CDR3 protein is one row after TCRdb ran MiXCR on the reads. Of roughly 630,000 distinct CDR3 sequences listed, roughly a quarter are singletons. The TCR was taken from a human donor in good health (CMV status not recorded). Some clones in this sample may be carry-over from other donors' samples. The specimen was CD8+ T cells from PBMCs. The J gene is TRBJ2-5, the V gene TRBV12-3 or TRBV12-4, with a tentative D call TRBD2 (5 bases). CDR3 DNA: TGTGCCAGCAGCCCTTACGGGAAGACCCAGTACTTC. This codes for CASSPYGKTQYF.